The 21 T cell receptor beta chains in this list originate from one sample, sequenced in a study of CD8 T cells in Susac syndrome (dated by TCRdb to about 2019). Receptor amplification or capture employed the immunoSEQ multiplex PCR assay. RNA was extracted using the RNeasy kit, and about 0.5 to 1 ug of the RNA was reverse transcribed with random hexamers. TCRdb's own reprocessing of the public reads used fastp at Q25 and MiXCR and kept productive beta chains. Each entry merges the rows of one CDR3 protein and shows their most common DNA and genes. The sample has over 150,000 distinct CDR3 sequences on record, over 90% of them singletons. Roughly 0.088% of the sample belongs to the ten largest clones. The sample taken for sequencing was CD4+ T cells from PBMCs. All receptors come from a human donor with multiple sclerosis.

This chain joins TRBV12-3 or TRBV12-4 and TRBJ1-5; 8 bases fit TRBD1. This CDR3 comprises 14 residues. Trimming cost V 5 bases and J 5 bases; bases outside gene matches: 5. The CDR3 nucleotides read TGTGCCAGCAGTACCCAGGGGGCCGATCAGCCCCAGCATTTT. Translating gives CASSTQGADQPQHF.

V and J are TRBV20-1 and TRBJ2-1, with 9 positions matching TRBD1. This CDR3 region has 13 residues. From germline, CDR1 is DFQATT and CDR2 SNEGSKA (reference sequence). Losses at the gene ends were 7 bases for V and 9 bases for J; bases not matched to a gene: 10. CDR3 protein: CSGGQGSRVEQFF. The CDR3 nucleotides are TGCAGTGGGGGACAGGGATCTAGGGTTGAGCAGTTCTTC.

The genes are TRBV11-2 and TRBJ1-2; D remains unclear. Germline V gene sequence: CDR1 SGHAT, CDR2 FQNNGV. Trimming stripped 1 base from V and 4 bases from J, with 22 bases between. This CDR3 is 18 amino acids long. For the CDR3, the DNA is TGTGCCAGCAGCTTAGCCTCCATTGGCAGAGCTTATCTCTATGGCTACACCTTC. The encoded protein is CASSLASIGRAYLYGYTF.

This clonotype came up once. J is TRBJ1-2 and V is TRBV20-1; no clear D. Germline CDR1 DFQATT, CDR2 SNEGSKA (reference sequence). V was clipped by 6 bases and J by 3 bases, with 14 bases between them. This CDR3 spans 13 amino acids. The CDR3 DNA is TGCAGTGCCACAGAAGCGAAGGACTATGGCTACACCTTC. Amino acid sequence: CSATEAKDYGYTF.

The chain combines TRBV19 with TRBJ1-1; 7 bases are a match to TRBD1. In germline, CDR1 is LNHDA, CDR2 SQIVND (reference sequence). The J segment lost 4 bases and the V segment lost 5 bases, leaving 7 bases of the junction unmatched. The CDR3 sequence is 14 residues long. CDR3 loop: CASSPDREGTEAFF. DNA of the CDR3: TGTGCCAGTAGTCCCGACAGGGAGGGCACTGAAGCTTTCTTT.

This clonotype came up once. The chain carries TRBV6-1 and TRBJ2-5, with TRBD2 identical over 11 bases. The CDR3 contains 16 residues. V shed 6 bases, J shed 3 bases, and the junction held 9 bases outside the gene matches. Germline assignment: CDR1 MNHNS and CDR2 SASEGT. CDR3 amino acids: CASRPGTSGIKETQYF. Written as DNA, the CDR3 is TGTGCCAGCAGACCCGGGACTAGCGGAATCAAAGAGACCCAGTACTTC.

This chain links TRBV27 with TRBJ2-6; tentative D call: TRBD1 (5 bases). CDR1 is MNHEY, CDR2 SMNVEV, per germline (reference sequence). The CDR3 sequence is 18 residues long. V was cut by 3 bases and J by 4 bases, with 19 bases left in between. In nucleotides, the CDR3 is TGTGCCAGCAGTTTTATTTCCGCAGGGCCGGTAGGGGCCAACGTCCTGACTTTC. This encodes CASSFISAGPVGANVLTF.

The genes are TRBV29-1 and TRBJ2-1; 10 bases map to TRBD1. Per the germline V gene, CDR1 is SQVTM and CDR2 is ANQGSEA. V was clipped by 7 bases and J by 2 bases; unmatched bases: 5. The CDR3 consists of 14 residues. CDR3 region: CSASGTGAYNEQFF. As DNA, the CDR3 is TGCAGCGCTTCCGGGACAGGGGCCTACAATGAGCAGTTCTTC.

This rearrangement joins TRBV12-3 or TRBV12-4 to TRBJ2-7; 7 bases are shared with TRBD2. This CDR3 spans 14 amino acids. The V gene end was trimmed by 3 bases and the J gene end by 7 bases; junction bases not matched to a gene: 9. CDR3 sequence (DNA): TGTGCCAGCAGTTTCAGGACTAGTCTTCAAGAGCAGTACTTC. Protein product: CASSFRTSLQEQYF.

V gene TRBV9 combines with J gene TRBJ2-1; the match to TRBD2 covers 15 bases. Germline V CDR1 and CDR2: SGDLS, YYNGEE. The V gene end was trimmed by 3 bases and the J gene end by 9 bases; junction bases not matched to a gene: 4. This CDR3 has 15 amino acids. In nucleotides, the CDR3 is TGTGCCAGCAGCGGGACTAGCGGGGGGGTCGGTGAGCAGTTCTTC. It is translated as CASSGTSGGVGEQFF.

The chain employs TRBV29-1 and TRBJ1-1; possible D gene TRBD1, 5 bases. The CDR3 totals 12 residues. Germline lookup yields CDR1 SQVTM and CDR2 ANQGSEA. Trimming took 4 bases from V and 7 from J, leaving 13 bases between them. The CDR3 sequence: CSVAEGTYEAFF. CDR3 bases: TGCAGCGTTGCCGAGGGGACTTATGAAGCTTTCTTT.

The chain joins TRBV18 to TRBJ1-5, with a possible D match to TRBD1 (6 bases). The CDR3 covers 18 residues. Trimming removed 1 base from V and 0 bases from J, with 16 bases in between. Germline V gives CDR1 KGHSH, CDR2 LQKENI. CDR3 sequence reads: CASSPQPGALNSNQPQHF. As DNA, the CDR3 is TGTGCCAGCTCACCACAACCAGGGGCCCTTAATAGCAATCAGCCCCAGCATTTT. Full variable domain (rest looked up from reference TRBV18 and TRBJ1-5): NAGVMQNPRHLVRRRGQEARLRCSPMKGHSHVYWYRQLPEEGLKFMVYLQKENIIDESGMPKERFSAEFPKEGPSILRIQQVVRGDSAAYFCASSPQPGALNSNQPQHFGDGTRLSIL.

The genes are TRBV30 and TRBJ1-2, with D perhaps TRBD1 (5 bases). The CDR3 spans 12 residues. Germline V lookup: CDR1 GTSNPN, CDR2 SVGIG (reference sequence). Trimming pared 8 bases from V and 1 base from J, leaving 11 bases between. In nucleotides, the CDR3 is TGTGCCCAAGGACACTATAACTATGGCTACACCTTC. Translation gives CAQGHYNYGYTF.

The V call is TRBV30, the J call TRBJ1-5; D is perhaps TRBD1 (5 bases). Germline V gene lookup returns CDR1 GTSNPN and CDR2 SVGIG (reference sequence). The CDR3 runs to 13 residues. V was pared by 3 bases and J by 5 bases, with 11 bases between. CDR3 region: CAWSWGGDQPQHF. The CDR3 coding sequence is TGTGCCTGGAGCTGGGGAGGGGATCAGCCCCAGCATTTT.

The chain recombines TRBV30 with TRBJ2-2; D not certain. V was shortened by 0 bases and J by 5 bases, with 13 bases between the two germline ends. Germline V gene data show CDR1 as GTSNPN and CDR2 as SVGIG (reference sequence). This CDR3 region has 15 residues. CDR3 coding DNA: TGTGCCTGGAGTGTACTGAACAGCCTAACCGGGGAGCTGTTTTTT. Translating it yields CAWSVLNSLTGELFF.

This chain connects TRBV7-9 to TRBJ2-1; D is perhaps TRBD2 (5 bases). This CDR3 comprises 15 residues. The germline V and J ends were trimmed by 5 bases and 0 bases, with 11 bases remaining between them. Germline V CDR1 and CDR2: SEHNR, FQNEAQ (reference sequence). The CDR3 here is CASSSPRASYNEQFF. In nucleotides, the CDR3 is TGTGCCAGCAGCAGCCCGCGGGCCTCCTACAATGAGCAGTTCTTC.

The rearrangement joins TRBV7-2 to TRBJ2-7; D possibly corresponds to TRBD2 (6 bases). The CDR3 consists of 14 residues. In germline, CDR1 is SGHTA, CDR2 FQGNSA. The V end was cut by 1 base, the J end by 0 bases, with 7 bases between. CDR3 sequence reads: CASSLGRDSYEQYF. CDR3 nucleotides: TGTGCCAGCAGCTTAGGGCGGGACTCCTACGAGCAGTACTTC.

The CDR3 sequence: CASSILTGAGYTF. The CDR3, as DNA: TGTGCCAGTAGTATCCTGACAGGGGCTGGCTACACCTTC. The V gene is TRBV19, the J gene TRBJ1-2; 8 nucleotides line up with TRBD1. This CDR3 has 13 residues. Germline CDR1 LNHDA, CDR2 SQIVND (reference sequence). The trim removed 3 bases at V and 7 bases at J, leaving 4 bases unmatched.

This clonotype has only one observation. The chain recombines TRBV25-1 with TRBJ2-5, with 8 bases matching TRBD1. The CDR3 loop spans 14 amino acids. Looked up from germline, CDR1 is MGHDK and CDR2 is SYGVNS. V shed 8 bases, J shed 6 bases, and the junction held 11 bases outside the gene matches. Written as DNA, the CDR3 is TGTGCCAGCGGAACCCGACAGGGGTCCAAGACCCAGTACTTC. Protein: CASGTRQGSKTQYF.

This sequence joins TRBV7-2 and TRBJ2-5; TRBD1 might be the D (7 bases). V was cut by 1 base and J by 5 bases, with 14 bases left in between. Germline CDR1 reads SGHTA; CDR2 reads FQGNSA. CDR3 length: 15 residues. CDR3 DNA: TGTGCCAGCAGCTTAGGGCAGGGGGGTTACGAGACCCAGTACTTC. Its translation: CASSLGQGGYETQYF.

The chain couples TRBV5-4 to TRBJ1-2, with 8 positions matching TRBD1. CDR1 is SGHNT, CDR2 YYREEE, per germline (reference sequence). Unmatched junction bases numbered 8, after V lost 0 bases and J lost 4 bases. CDR3 size: 16 residues. The CDR3 spells CASSLGGTGQVYGYTF. In DNA form, the CDR3 reads TGTGCCAGCAGCTTGGGGGGGACAGGACAGGTCTATGGCTACACCTTC.